This is a list of T cell receptor beta chains from one sample in a study of metastatic and nonmetastatic thyroid tumors. TCRdb recomputed clones from the PCR reads via MiXCR. Of some 19,000 clones in the sample, around a third were seen once. The material sequenced was adjacent normal tissue. These receptors originate from a female donor with papillary thyroid cancer or a benign thyroid nodule (not recorded which). Some clones in this sample may be carry-over from other donors' samples. CDR3s include the opening cysteine and the closing phenylalanine or tryptophan. Fields, in order: V gene, D gene, J gene, CDR3 length, CDR3 protein. D genes are given only for firm matches.

TRBV30	.	TRBJ1-2	12	CAWIGFNYGYTF
TRBV3-1	.	TRBJ1-1	15	CASSHQGMLNTEAFF
TRBV6-2/TRBV6-3	.	TRBJ2-7	13	CASSAGPTYEQYF
TRBV5-1	.	TRBJ1-2	14	CASSLVGGPYGYTF
TRBV11-1	.	TRBJ2-1	15	CASSFRGASYNEQFF
TRBV25-1	TRBD1	TRBJ1-1	11	CATAGQGATFF
TRBV2	TRBD1	TRBJ1-5	14	CASRGTGGHQPQHF
TRBV7-3	TRBD2	TRBJ2-1	18	CASSFTNPLAGERNEQFF
TRBV24-1	TRBD2	TRBJ2-2	14	CATRSGGDTGELFF
TRBV19	TRBD1	TRBJ1-2	14	CASSILGQENGYTF
TRBV11-2	TRBD2	TRBJ2-2	17	CASSSKLAGWNTGELFF
TRBV6-2/TRBV6-3	.	TRBJ1-2	18	CASSYPPAGTTSTYGYTF
TRBV27	TRBD2	TRBJ2-1	19	CASSSTGLAGFVLYNEQFF
TRBV28	TRBD1	TRBJ1-6	14	CASSGTGTNSPLHF